Listed below are T cell receptor beta chains from one sample, sequenced in a study of blood T cell repertoires in COVID-19. Using immunoSEQ multiplex PCR, the repertoire was profiled, and TCRdb retains in-frame clones only, with some absent. The data hold over 65,000 clones, with over 70% observed a single time. The sample consisted of peripheral blood. The receptors derive from a human donor in a cohort sampled during active COVID-19. Both conserved end residues are part of each CDR3. The D gene is left open where the match is weak. Clone size is given for some rows only: seen once, a few or many times, or a class if the clone is expanded.

j_call clone_size d_call v_call cdr3_aa cdr3_nt
TRBJ1-3 - TRBD1 TRBV7-6 CASSLQGVAGNTIYF TGTGCCAGCAGCTTGCAGGGGGTGGCTGGAAACACCATATATTTT
TRBJ1-6 - - TRBV7-2 CASSPRADNSPLHF TGTGCCAGCAGCCCGCGGGCGGATAATTCACCCCTCCACTTT
TRBJ1-3 - - TRBV7-6 CASSLAMGSSGNTIYF TGTGCCAGCAGCCTAGCCATGGGGAGCTCTGGAAACACCATATATTTT
TRBJ1-1 - - TRBV12-3/TRBV12-4 CASRQGLNTEAFF TGTGCCAGCAGACAGGGATTGAACACTGAAGCTTTCTTT
TRBJ2-7 - TRBD2 TRBV28 CASSQLAGSSYEQYF TGTGCCAGCAGTCAGCTAGCGGGAAGTTCCTACGAGCAGTACTTC
TRBJ2-1 - TRBD2 TRBV3-1/TRBV3-2 CASSRSSGRYNEQFF TGTGCCAGCAGCCGGAGTAGCGGGAGGTACAATGAGCAGTTCTTC
TRBJ1-4 - TRBD1 TRBV19 CASSIRTGEGKLFF TGTGCCAGTAGTATTCGGACAGGGGAAGGAAAACTGTTTTTT
TRBJ1-2 - - TRBV9 CASSAYSNGYTF TGTGCCAGCAGCGCTTACTCGAATGGCTACACCTTC
TRBJ2-7 - - TRBV25-1 CASSVRANEQYF TGTGCCAGCAGTGTTAGAGCGAACGAGCAGTACTTC
TRBJ1-2 once - TRBV24-1 CATSDLGASYGYTF TGTGCCACCAGTGATTTAGGAGCGTCGTATGGCTACACCTTC
TRBJ1-5 - - TRBV19 CASSMGGLQPQHF TGTGCCAGTAGTATGGGAGGGCTGCAGCCCCAGCATTTT
TRBJ2-4 - - TRBV15 CATSVDTGNIQYF TGTGCCACCAGCGTCGATACGGGGAACATTCAGTACTTC
TRBJ1-1 - - TRBV27 CASSLSAPGWTEAFF TGTGCCAGCAGTTTATCGGCCCCGGGATGGACTGAAGCTTTCTTT
TRBJ2-7 - TRBD2 TRBV18 CASSPKLAGSPREQYF TGTGCCAGCTCACCAAAACTAGCGGGTTCTCCGCGCGAGCAGTACTTC
TRBJ1-3 - - TRBV19 CASSPSPKGTIYF TGTGCCAGTAGTCCCTCGCCGAAGGGGACCATATATTTT
TRBJ1-5 - - TRBV7-9 CASSAGQTNQPQHF TGTGCCAGCAGCGCCGGACAAACCAATCAGCCCCAGCATTTT
TRBJ1-4 - - TRBV6-2/TRBV6-3 CASSYGAIFEKLFF TGTGCCAGCAGTTACGGGGCAATCTTTGAAAAACTGTTTTTT
TRBJ1-3 - TRBD1 TRBV28 CASTPGDRVSSGNTIYF TGTGCCAGCACCCCGGGGGACAGGGTCTCCTCTGGAAACACCATATATTTT
TRBJ2-7 once - TRBV27 CASSHWDTNYEQYF TGTGCCAGCAGTCATTGGGACACCAACTACGAGCAGTACTTC
TRBJ2-7 few - TRBV15 CATSPEERASYEQYF TGTGCCACCAGCCCGGAGGAGCGGGCGTCCTACGAGCAGTACTTC
TRBJ2-3 - TRBD2 TRBV9 CASSVETSGSTDTQYF TGTGCCAGCAGCGTAGAGACTAGCGGGAGTACAGATACGCAGTATTTT
TRBJ2-3 - - TRBV5-6 CASNLRSTDTQYF TGTGCCAGCAACCTGAGGAGCACAGATACGCAGTATTTT
TRBJ1-1 - - TRBV6-6 CASSYGQTSEAFF TGTGCCAGCAGTTACGGGCAGACGTCTGAAGCTTTCTTT
TRBJ2-1 once TRBD2 TRBV15 CATSRGLAGAGGLEQFF TGTGCCACCAGCAGAGGCCTAGCGGGAGCGGGAGGTCTTGAGCAGTTCTTC
TRBJ2-7 - TRBD2 TRBV27 CASSAGLVSYEQYF TGTGCCAGCAGTGCCGGACTAGTAAGCTACGAGCAGTACTTC
TRBJ2-3 - TRBD2 TRBV28 CASSSHLSGSTDTQYF TGTGCCAGCAGTTCCCATCTTAGCGGGAGCACAGATACGCAGTATTTT
TRBJ1-4 - TRBD1 TRBV27 CASSTSGQGIGKLFF TGTGCCAGCAGTACCTCTGGACAGGGGATAGGAAAACTGTTTTTT
TRBJ2-7 - TRBD1 TRBV5-5 CASSLGPTDRAAYEQYF TGTGCCAGCAGCTTGGGCCCTACTGACAGGGCGGCCTACGAGCAGTACTTC
TRBJ2-5 - TRBD2 TRBV5-6 CASSLRSGRAETQYF TGTGCCAGCAGCTTGAGGTCGGGGAGGGCGGAGACCCAGTACTTC
TRBJ1-1 - - TRBV9 CASSSGQPGFSAFF TGTGCCAGCTCATCCGGACAACCTGGTTTCTCAGCTTTCTTT
TRBJ2-2 - - TRBV7-3 CASSRTGSPASGELFF TGTGCCAGCAGCCGTACGGGATCCCCGGCATCCGGGGAGCTGTTTTTT
TRBJ1-2 - TRBD1 TRBV28 CASSSRDRLNYGYTF TGTGCCAGCAGTTCACGGGACAGACTTAACTATGGCTACACCTTC
TRBJ2-7 - - TRBV28 CASSPRGHPSYEQYF TGTGCCAGCAGTCCCCGAGGTCACCCGTCCTACGAGCAGTACTTC
TRBJ2-1 - TRBD2 TRBV5-1 CASSLLAGGVNNEQFF TGCGCCAGCAGCTTGCTAGCGGGAGGTGTCAACAATGAGCAGTTCTTC
TRBJ1-1 - - TRBV2 CASRVTGANTEAFF TGTGCCAGCAGGGTGACAGGCGCGAACACTGAAGCTTTCTTT
TRBJ2-3 - TRBD2 TRBV6-5 CASSLAGGQTDTQYF TGTGCCAGCAGTCTAGCGGGAGGGCAAACAGATACGCAGTATTTT
TRBJ2-1 once TRBD2 TRBV6-6 CASSSVAGALDEQFF TGTGCCAGCAGTTCCGTAGCGGGAGCCCTCGATGAGCAGTTCTTC
TRBJ2-2 - TRBD2 TRBV30 CAWSRTSRAGELFF TGTGCCTGGAGTCGGACTAGCCGGGCCGGGGAGCTGTTTTTT
TRBJ1-4 - - TRBV18 CASSQTGSQTNEKLFF TGTGCCAGCTCACAAACAGGTTCTCAGACTAATGAAAAACTGTTTTTT
TRBJ2-7 - TRBD2 TRBV19 CASRTTGRGYF TGTGCCAGTAGAACAACCGGGAGGGGGTACTTC
TRBJ2-2 few TRBD1 TRBV3-1/TRBV3-2 CASSQDRGWESGELFF TGTGCCAGCAGCCAAGACAGGGGGTGGGAATCCGGGGAGCTGTTTTTT
TRBJ1-6 - TRBD1 TRBV27 CASSFRTGSYSPLHF TGTGCCAGCAGTTTCCGGACAGGGAGCTATTCACCCCTCCACTTT
TRBJ2-2 - TRBD1 TRBV29-1 CSVEDPLGTAGGELFF TGCAGCGTTGAAGATCCCCTCGGGACAGCAGGCGGGGAGCTGTTTTTT
TRBJ2-1 - TRBD1 TRBV9 CASSRPDRGLYNEQFF TGTGCCAGCAGCCGCCCGGACAGGGGGCTATACAATGAGCAGTTCTTC
TRBJ2-5 - TRBD1 TRBV2 CASTLQGTYQETQYF TGTGCCAGCACTTTACAGGGGACCTATCAAGAGACCCAGTACTTC
TRBJ2-3 - - TRBV4-2 CASSQGAVSTDTQYF TGTGCCAGCAGCCAAGGGGCAGTGAGCACAGATACGCAGTATTTT
TRBJ1-1 - TRBD1 TRBV24-1 CATSGGAGGTEAFF TGTGCCACCAGTGGGGGGGCAGGGGGCACTGAAGCTTTCTTT
TRBJ1-2 - TRBD1 TRBV10-3 CASRQGERYGYTF TGTGCCTCTCGTCAGGGGGAACGATATGGCTACACCTTC
TRBJ1-1 - - TRBV18 CASSPQRNTEAFF TGTGCCAGCTCACCACAGCGAAACACTGAAGCTTTCTTT
TRBJ1-2 - - TRBV7-9 CASSLDIMQTNYGYTF TGTGCCAGCAGCTTAGACATTATGCAGACTAACTATGGCTACACCTTC
TRBJ2-1 few TRBD1 TRBV24-1 CATSDPTGTNEQFF TGTGCCACCAGTGACCCGACAGGGACAAATGAGCAGTTCTTC
TRBJ2-3 few TRBD2 TRBV3-1/TRBV3-2 CASSFGTSADTQYF TGTGCCAGCAGCTTCGGGACTAGCGCAGATACGCAGTATTTT
TRBJ2-7 - TRBD1 TRBV6-5 CASSSTGLVYEQYF TGTGCCAGCAGCTCGACAGGGTTGGTCTACGAGCAGTACTTC
TRBJ2-3 few TRBD2 TRBV24-1 CATSDLSSGSVMTGTDTQYF TGTGCCACCAGTGATTTATCTAGCGGGAGTGTTATGACGGGCACAGATACGCAGTATTTT
TRBJ1-1 - - TRBV5-1 CASSLGTVEGTEAFF TGCGCCAGCAGCTTGGGGACGGTTGAGGGAACTGAAGCTTTCTTT